Below are 9 T cell receptor beta chains sequenced from a single sample in a study of blood T cell repertoires in COVID-19. Repertoires were generated with immunoSEQ multiplex PCR, while TCRdb's copy carries only in-frame clones and drops some. The sample has roughly 380,000 clones, around 87% seen once. The sample taken for sequencing was PBMCs or T cells enriched from blood (not recorded which). These receptors originate from a man aged 25 to 45 who had recovered from COVID-19.

V gene TRBV27 combines with J gene TRBJ2-7, with D possibly TRBD2 on 7 matching bases. The CDR3 runs to 16 residues. Looked up from germline, CDR1 is MNHEY and CDR2 is SMNVEV (reference sequence). V lost 1 base and J lost 4, with 17 bases in between. Here the CDR3 DNA reads TGTGCCAGCAGTTTATTAGGGGGGAGGGGGTTATACGAGCAGTACTTC. This encodes CASSLLGGRGLYEQYF.

The genes are TRBV7-9 and TRBJ1-1, with a possible D match to TRBD1 (5 bases). The length of the CDR3 is 13 residues. Germline V CDR1 and CDR2: SEHNR, FQNEAQ (reference sequence). V lost 10 bases, J lost 2 bases, and 14 bases lay in between. The CDR3 loop is CATKTEINTEAFF. The CDR3, as DNA: TGTGCCACCAAGACAGAGATAAACACTGAAGCTTTCTTT.

V gene TRBV7-9 combines with J gene TRBJ2-5, with TRBD1 matching over 7 bases. The germline gives CDR1 SEHNR, CDR2 FQNEAQ (reference sequence). Losses at the gene ends were 8 bases for V and 5 bases for J; bases not matched to a gene: 14. This CDR3 spans 15 amino acids. In DNA form, the CDR3 reads TGTGCCAGCGGAAATCCAGGGGGAGCAGGGGAGACCCAGTACTTC. Translated: CASGNPGGAGETQYF.

The chain links TRBV5-1 to TRBJ2-1; D remains ambiguous. Trimming pared 0 bases from V and 10 bases from J, leaving 11 bases between. The germline CDR1 and CDR2 sequences are SGHRS and YFSETQ. The CDR3 spans 13 residues. The CDR3 here is CASSLGASREQFF. The CDR3 bases are TGCGCCAGCAGCTTGGGAGCGTCGAGGGAGCAGTTCTTC.

The chain is built from TRBV13 and TRBJ1-5; 7 nucleotides line up with TRBD1. CDR3 length: 15 amino acids. In germline, CDR1 is PRHDT, CDR2 FYEKMQ (reference sequence). V was pared by 4 bases and J by 1 base, with 4 bases of the junction left unmatched. The CDR3 spells CASSSRGESNQPQHF. The CDR3 region has the DNA TGTGCCAGCAGCTCCAGGGGGGAGAGCAATCAGCCCCAGCATTTT.

V usage is TRBV4-3 and J usage is TRBJ2-1; 7 bases agree with TRBD2. The CDR3 length is 16 residues. Germline V CDR1 and CDR2: LGHNA, YSLEER. Trimming cost V 5 bases and J 2 bases; bases outside gene matches: 9. The CDR3 nucleotides read TGCGCCAGCAGCGGAGGACTAGTGGGGGCCTACAATGAGCAGTTCTTC. Its protein is CASSGGLVGAYNEQFF.

This clone appeared a single time. The CDR3 nucleotides read TGTGCCGCAGGAGGGGGCCCCCTCTACGAGCAGTACTTC. This sequence encodes CAAGGGPLYEQYF. The V and J genes are TRBV6-6 and TRBJ2-7; D possibly corresponds to TRBD1 (7 bases). Looked up from germline, CDR1 is MNHNY and CDR2 is SVGAGI (reference sequence). The CDR3 runs to 13 residues. Deletions cut 11 bases from V and 3 bases from J, with 17 bases between.

The gene calls are TRBV9 and TRBJ2-5; D is possibly TRBD2 (5 bases). The ends were cut back, 4 bases at V and 3 bases at J, with 16 bases in the middle. The germline V gene encodes CDR1 SGDLS and CDR2 YYNGEE. There are 15 residues in the CDR3. The CDR3 is CASSPPPGSKETQYF. Here the CDR3 DNA reads TGTGCCAGCAGCCCCCCCCCGGGATCGAAAGAGACCCAGTACTTC.

The rearrangement joins TRBV5-8 to TRBJ1-3; D is ambiguous. CDR3 length equals 13 residues. The ends were cut back, 1 base at V and 4 bases at J, with 6 bases in the middle. CDR1 is SGHTS and CDR2 is YDEGEE in the germline V gene. The chain's CDR3 is CASSLRGGNTIYF. In nucleotides, the CDR3 is TGTGCCAGCAGCTTGCGGGGAGGAAACACCATATATTTT.